The entry below gives a single TCR beta chain sequence along with its context. Antigen specificity is unknown. No cell sorting was done before RNA was extracted from the tissue. The normal lung tissue was taken more than 3 cm from the tumor edge. The library came from three nested PCR rounds adapted from ARM-PCR protocols. TCRdb re-analysed the multiplex PCR reads in MiXCR, keeping a single row per CDR3 protein. The sample has approximately 80,000 distinct CDR3 sequences, 70% to 90% seen once. Germline V gene sequence: CDR1 SGDLS, CDR2 YYNGEE. Germline trimming cut 3 bases from V and 5 bases from J; bases unmatched to any gene: 7. The CDR3 runs to 15 residues. These data belong to a study of tumor and adjacent non-tumor tissue in lung cancer. On the study more broadly: On average, productive TCRbeta reads reached some 4.2 million per sample. Broader study findings: In normal lung, the top 100 clones were significantly more dominant than in tumor.

This TCR derives from a man aged 55 to 70 with non-small cell lung cancer. Sequencing input: distant non-tumor lung tissue. This chain uses TRBV9 with TRBJ2-7; 11 bases are shared with TRBD2. CDR3 coding DNA: TGTGCCAGCAGCGCGACTAGCGGGGTTGCCCACGAGCAGTACTTC. It yields the protein CASSATSGVAHEQYF.